This T cell receptor beta chain was recovered during a study of T-cell reconstitution after alpha-beta-depleted transplantation in children. V lost 5 bases and J lost 2; bases outside the gene matches: 7. This CDR3 has 15 residues. A library of TCRbeta sequences, prepared with unique molecular identifiers, was generated. TCRdb passed the PCR reads through MiXCR, listing each CDR3 protein once. The table lists 600,000 to 700,000 distinct CDR3 sequences, about 12% of them singletons. V gene TRBV12-3 or TRBV12-4 combines with J gene TRBJ2-7, with TRBD1 matching 9 bases. Sequenced material: PBMCs, taken before TCRalphabeta/CD19-depleted stem cell transplant. The clonotype originates from a girl aged 2-9 years with congenital amegakaryocytic thrombocytopenia, due to receive a stem cell transplant. The CDR3 reads CASSARRDRAYEQYF. CDR3 in DNA: TGTGCCAGCAGTGCCCGCCGGGACAGGGCCTACGAGCAGTACTTC.